A selection of T cell receptor beta chains follows, all from one sample in a study of T-cell reconstitution after alpha-beta-depleted transplantation in children. Via MiXCR, TCRdb re-called the PCR reads, giving one row per CDR3 protein. The table has roughly 100,000 distinct CDR3 sequences, 6% to 9% seen once. Material: PBMCs, obtained before TCRalphabeta/CD19-depleted stem cell transplant. The receptors were gathered from a boy aged 2 to 9 with acute lymphoblastic leukemia, due to receive a stem cell transplant. Both conserved end residues are part of each CDR3. A D gene is named only where the DNA matches it firmly. Only part of the rows carry a size: once, few, many, or a class if the clone is expanded.

abundance: many; d_gene: .; j_gene: TRBJ2-3; v_gene: TRBV4-3; CDR3nt: TGCGCCAGCAGCCTCAGATTCCCCCTTACCCTGGACACCAGCACAGATACGCAGTATTTT; CDR3aa: CASSLRFPLTLDTSTDTQYF
abundance: few; d_gene: .; j_gene: TRBJ2-7; v_gene: TRBV6-1; CDR3nt: TGTGCCAGCAGTGCCCCGTCACACGCGCAGGGCGAGCAGTACTTC; CDR3aa: CASSAPSHAQGEQYF
abundance: many; d_gene: .; j_gene: TRBJ1-2; v_gene: TRBV9; CDR3nt: TGTGCCAGCAGCGTAGGTGGAGCAGGGAGTGGCTATGGCTACACCTTC; CDR3aa: CASSVGGAGSGYGYTF
abundance: many; d_gene: .; j_gene: TRBJ2-2; v_gene: TRBV4-1; CDR3nt: TGCGCCAGCAGCCGGTTTTTTGAGGACGTATCCGCCGGGGAGCTGTTTTTT; CDR3aa: CASSRFFEDVSAGELFF
abundance: many; d_gene: TRBD1; j_gene: TRBJ1-2; v_gene: TRBV6-1; CDR3nt: TGTGCCAGCAGGGAACGTGACAGGGGTGGGGACGGCTACACCTTC; CDR3aa: CASRERDRGGDGYTF
abundance: few; d_gene: .; j_gene: TRBJ1-3; v_gene: TRBV4-3; CDR3nt: TGCGCCAGCAGCCAAGATCAGGGCAGGGGTGGAAACACCATATATTTT; CDR3aa: CASSQDQGRGGNTIYF
abundance: many; d_gene: TRBD2; j_gene: TRBJ2-1; v_gene: TRBV5-1; CDR3nt: TGCGCCAGCAGCCCCGGGGCGGGGGGCACCTACAATGAGCAGTTCTTC; CDR3aa: CASSPGAGGTYNEQFF
abundance: few; d_gene: .; j_gene: TRBJ2-1; v_gene: TRBV3-1; CDR3nt: TGTGCCAGCAGCTTCCCCCACACAGGGTCCTACAATGAGCAGTTCTTC; CDR3aa: CASSFPHTGSYNEQFF
abundance: many; d_gene: TRBD2; j_gene: TRBJ2-5; v_gene: TRBV4-3; CDR3nt: TGCGCCAGCAGCCCGCAGCGGGAGAGCCCCCAAGAGACCCAGTACTTC; CDR3aa: CASSPQRESPQETQYF
abundance: .; d_gene: TRBD2; j_gene: TRBJ2-7; v_gene: TRBV7-2; CDR3nt: TGTGCCAGCATGCGGGACGGGGGGGCCTCAGGGCAGTACTTC; CDR3aa: CASMRDGGASGQYF
abundance: many; d_gene: TRBD1; j_gene: TRBJ1-4; v_gene: TRBV3-1; CDR3nt: TGTGCCAGCAGCCAAAAAACCGGGACAGATGAAAAACTGTTTTTT; CDR3aa: CASSQKTGTDEKLFF
abundance: few; d_gene: .; j_gene: TRBJ1-5; v_gene: TRBV7-2; CDR3nt: TGTGCCAGCAGCCCCGACGGTTCTCGGCCCCAGCATTTT; CDR3aa: CASSPDGSRPQHF
abundance: many; d_gene: .; j_gene: TRBJ1-1; v_gene: TRBV20-1; CDR3nt: TGCAGTGCTAGAGATATGGGGGGGGTTACTGAAGCTTTCTTT; CDR3aa: CSARDMGGVTEAFF
abundance: many; d_gene: .; j_gene: TRBJ2-3; v_gene: TRBV3-1; CDR3nt: TGTGCCAGCAGTCTCCGGACACCTAGCACAGATACGCAGTATTTT; CDR3aa: CASSLRTPSTDTQYF
abundance: many; d_gene: TRBD1; j_gene: TRBJ1-5; v_gene: TRBV27; CDR3nt: TGTGCCAGCAGTTTGACAGGGGAAGGCAATCAGCCCCAGCATTTT; CDR3aa: CASSLTGEGNQPQHF
abundance: many; d_gene: .; j_gene: TRBJ2-1; v_gene: TRBV5-1; CDR3nt: TGCGCCAGCAGCTTGGAGGGAGCCCCGTACAATGAGCAGTTCTTC; CDR3aa: CASSLEGAPYNEQFF
abundance: .; d_gene: .; j_gene: TRBJ1-5; v_gene: TRBV28; CDR3nt: TGTGCCAGCAGTACTAATGGGGGTGGGGGTCAGCCCCAGCATTTT; CDR3aa: CASSTNGGGGQPQHF
abundance: .; d_gene: TRBD1; j_gene: TRBJ1-4; v_gene: TRBV5-1; CDR3nt: TGCGCCAGCAGCTCTGGACAGGGGGCCGCAACTAATGAAAAACTGTTTTTT; CDR3aa: CASSSGQGAATNEKLFF
abundance: .; d_gene: TRBD2; j_gene: TRBJ2-3; v_gene: TRBV6-2/TRBV6-3; CDR3nt: TGTGCCAGCAGTTACTGGTCTAGCGGTAGCACAGATACGCAGTATTTT; CDR3aa: CASSYWSSGSTDTQYF
abundance: .; d_gene: .; j_gene: TRBJ1-2; v_gene: TRBV7-9; CDR3nt: TGTGCCATCCGGAGGGGAGGCCAGTCAAACTATGGCTACACCTTC; CDR3aa: CAIRRGGQSNYGYTF
abundance: many; d_gene: .; j_gene: TRBJ2-1; v_gene: TRBV20-1; CDR3nt: TGCAGTGCTAGGTTTATCAGCGGTGGACCGGCGGAGCAGTTCTTC; CDR3aa: CSARFISGGPAEQFF
abundance: .; d_gene: .; j_gene: TRBJ1-1; v_gene: TRBV20-1; CDR3nt: TGCAGTGCTAGAGTACAGGGACTAAACACTGAAGCTTTCTTT; CDR3aa: CSARVQGLNTEAFF
abundance: many; d_gene: .; j_gene: TRBJ2-7; v_gene: TRBV7-2; CDR3nt: TGTGCCAGCAGCTCCCTTGGAGCCTACGAGCAGTACTTC; CDR3aa: CASSSLGAYEQYF
abundance: few; d_gene: .; j_gene: TRBJ1-5; v_gene: TRBV10-2; CDR3nt: TGCGCCAGCAGTGAAAGGTTCTTGGGGAGCAATCAGCCCCAGCATTTT; CDR3aa: CASSERFLGSNQPQHF
abundance: .; d_gene: .; j_gene: TRBJ1-5; v_gene: TRBV7-8; CDR3nt: TGTGCCAGCAGCTTAGGGGGAGTAGGCAATCAGCCCCAGCATTTT; CDR3aa: CASSLGGVGNQPQHF
abundance: few; d_gene: .; j_gene: TRBJ2-1; v_gene: TRBV20-1; CDR3nt: TGCAGTGCCCAACCCCCCGGGGCTAGCTACAATGAGCAGTTCTTC; CDR3aa: CSAQPPGASYNEQFF
abundance: few; d_gene: .; j_gene: TRBJ2-1; v_gene: TRBV2; CDR3nt: TGTGCCAGCTGTTTTGTCCAGGGAGACGGGACTCCGGACAATGAGCAGTTCTTC; CDR3aa: CASCFVQGDGTPDNEQFF
abundance: many; d_gene: .; j_gene: TRBJ2-2; v_gene: TRBV7-2; CDR3nt: TGTGCCAGCAGCCCAGGACAGAACACCGGGGAGCTGTTTTTT; CDR3aa: CASSPGQNTGELFF
abundance: many; d_gene: TRBD2; j_gene: TRBJ2-7; v_gene: TRBV20-1; CDR3nt: TGCAGTGCCCCCGATAGCGGGGGGACAATTTACGAGCAGTACTTC; CDR3aa: CSAPDSGGTIYEQYF
abundance: many; d_gene: TRBD1; j_gene: TRBJ1-1; v_gene: TRBV19; CDR3nt: TGTGCCAGTAGCCCCCGACAGGGGGACACTGAAGCTTTCTTT; CDR3aa: CASSPRQGDTEAFF
abundance: .; d_gene: .; j_gene: TRBJ1-1; v_gene: TRBV20-1; CDR3nt: TGCAGTGCTAGAGATCTGACGCAGGCCATGAACACTGAAGCTTTCTTT; CDR3aa: CSARDLTQAMNTEAFF
abundance: many; d_gene: .; j_gene: TRBJ2-2; v_gene: TRBV18; CDR3nt: TGTGCCAGCTCACCAGGGAATCCCGGGGAGCTGTTTTTT; CDR3aa: CASSPGNPGELFF
abundance: .; d_gene: TRBD1; j_gene: TRBJ1-5; v_gene: TRBV2; CDR3nt: TGTGCCAGCAGAGATACAGGGGACTCGAATCAGCCCCAGCATTTT; CDR3aa: CASRDTGDSNQPQHF
abundance: .; d_gene: TRBD1; j_gene: TRBJ1-6; v_gene: TRBV12-3/TRBV12-4; CDR3nt: TGTGCCAGCAGTTCAGGGGGCTATGAGGATTCACCCCTCCACTTT; CDR3aa: CASSSGGYEDSPLHF
abundance: .; d_gene: .; j_gene: TRBJ2-7; v_gene: TRBV12-3/TRBV12-4; CDR3nt: TGTGCCAGCAGTTTGGGACTCAGCCGATACGAGCAGTACTTC; CDR3aa: CASSLGLSRYEQYF
abundance: many; d_gene: .; j_gene: TRBJ1-2; v_gene: TRBV4-1; CDR3nt: TGCGCCAGCAGCACCCAGGTCCAGGTCGCCTTC; CDR3aa: CASSTQVQVAF
abundance: .; d_gene: .; j_gene: TRBJ1-1; v_gene: TRBV10-3; CDR3nt: TGTGCCACCCAACAGAGACAGGCGGCGAGTTTGAACACTGAAGCTTTCTTT; CDR3aa: CATQQRQAASLNTEAFF
abundance: .; d_gene: TRBD2; j_gene: TRBJ2-2; v_gene: TRBV12-3/TRBV12-4; CDR3nt: TGTGCCAGCTGTTTCAGAGGTGCGGGGGTGGTGAACACCGGGGAGCTGTTTTTT; CDR3aa: CASCFRGAGVVNTGELFF
abundance: few; d_gene: .; j_gene: TRBJ1-6; v_gene: TRBV2; CDR3nt: TGTGCCAGCAGTGTGGAGGGAGGATCTTCACCCCTCCACTTT; CDR3aa: CASSVEGGSSPLHF
abundance: .; d_gene: TRBD2; j_gene: TRBJ2-1; v_gene: TRBV11-1; CDR3nt: TGTGCCAGCAGCCCATTTCCGGGGACTAGCGGGGGGTTGTACAATGAGCAGTTCTTC; CDR3aa: CASSPFPGTSGGLYNEQFF
abundance: .; d_gene: TRBD2; j_gene: TRBJ2-1; v_gene: TRBV20-1; CDR3nt: TGCAGTGCCCATCGTCCCGGGACTAGCGGGGGGTCAACTCACAATGAGCAGTTCTTC; CDR3aa: CSAHRPGTSGGSTHNEQFF
abundance: .; d_gene: TRBD2; j_gene: TRBJ2-3; v_gene: TRBV11-1; CDR3nt: TGTGCCAGCAGCCTAGCGGGGGGGCCCACAGATACGCAGTATTTT; CDR3aa: CASSLAGGPTDTQYF
abundance: many; d_gene: .; j_gene: TRBJ2-5; v_gene: TRBV20-1; CDR3nt: TGCAGTGCTCCCCCTAATATAGGCGAGACCCAGTACTTC; CDR3aa: CSAPPNIGETQYF
abundance: .; d_gene: .; j_gene: TRBJ1-1; v_gene: TRBV7-9; CDR3nt: TGTGCCAGCAGCTTAGGAGTACAGGTGGACACTGAAGCTTTCTTT; CDR3aa: CASSLGVQVDTEAFF
abundance: many; d_gene: TRBD2; j_gene: TRBJ2-2; v_gene: TRBV19; CDR3nt: TGTGCCAGTAGTTTTAGCGGGGGGCGGAACACCGGGGAGCTGTTTTTT; CDR3aa: CASSFSGGRNTGELFF
abundance: many; d_gene: .; j_gene: TRBJ2-1; v_gene: TRBV10-3; CDR3nt: TGTGCCATCAGTGAGGGAGGTATCAATGAGCAGTTCTTC; CDR3aa: CAISEGGINEQFF
abundance: .; d_gene: TRBD1; j_gene: TRBJ1-4; v_gene: TRBV28; CDR3nt: TGTGCCAGCAGCCGACCCGGGACAGGGGAAGAAAAACTGTTTTTT; CDR3aa: CASSRPGTGEEKLFF
abundance: .; d_gene: TRBD2; j_gene: TRBJ2-1; v_gene: TRBV9; CDR3nt: TGTGCCAGCAGCGTAGGGACTAGCGGGGGGGGCGAGCGACATGAGCAGTTCTTC; CDR3aa: CASSVGTSGGGERHEQFF
abundance: many; d_gene: TRBD1; j_gene: TRBJ2-5; v_gene: TRBV6-1; CDR3nt: TGTGCCAGCAGTGAACCGCCGGGACAGGGAAGGGAGACCCAGTACTTC; CDR3aa: CASSEPPGQGRETQYF
abundance: many; d_gene: .; j_gene: TRBJ1-1; v_gene: TRBV25-1; CDR3nt: TGTGCCAGCAGTGACCTCGGACAGAGGAACACTGAAGCTTTCTTT; CDR3aa: CASSDLGQRNTEAFF